This T cell receptor (beta chain) was sequenced in a study of CD8 T cells in Susac syndrome. Germline-derived CDR1 and CDR2 are MNHEY and SMNVEV (reference sequence). Trimming left V 8 bases short and J 0 bases short, with 12 bases between. The CDR3 consists of 14 residues. This clonotype has only a few counts. After extraction with the RNeasy kit, roughly 0.5 to 1 ug of the RNA was reverse transcribed using random hexamers. A single record per CDR3 protein comes from TCRdb applying MiXCR to the immunoSEQ multiplex PCR reads. This table holds hundreds of thousands of distinct CDR3 sequences, over 75% found once.

This TCR was recovered from a human donor with multiple sclerosis. The chain is built from TRBV27 and TRBJ2-3; unclear D gene. The source material was CD8+ T cells from PBMCs. CDR3 DNA: TGTGCCAGCTCGACGGCCGCTAGCACAGATACGCAGTATTTT. It yields the protein CASSTAASTDTQYF.